A selection of T cell receptor beta chains follows, all from one sample in a study of T-cell memory formation after mild COVID-19. Each CDR3 protein is one row after TCRdb ran MiXCR on the 5' RACE reads. Among approximately 350,000 distinct CDR3 sequences listed, roughly 13% were seen once. Sequencing input: PBMCs or a T cell subset sorted from them (not recorded which). The receptors were sampled from a man between 18 and 35 years old who had mild COVID-19 (a few samples of this study predate the infection). Cell type and time point are not known. CDR3s include the opening cysteine and the closing phenylalanine or tryptophan.

cdr3_aa v_call
CASSLSGRAWDSPLHF TRBV5-4
CASSFEGNTEAFF TRBV5-1
CSGRDSLNEKLFF TRBV20-1
CASSKDGTEAFF TRBV4-1
CASSPLGRTQYF TRBV7-8
CASTVTDTQYF TRBV7-2
CASSTTSAGELFF TRBV3-1
CASRATDSKGTEAFF TRBV12-3/TRBV12-4
CASRTRDSTDTQYF TRBV23-1
CASSYWKGNTEAFF TRBV6-2/TRBV6-3
CATGPSGIHQPQHF TRBV10-3
CASSQGRGMEQFF TRBV3-1
CASSATGSSSEQYF TRBV2
CASSQVQEPPSSPLHF TRBV3-2
CASSKRGGTEAFF TRBV9
CASSSYTNTGELFF TRBV12-3/TRBV12-4
CATSDIFGFGGYTF TRBV24-1
CASSYSLAGTDTQYF TRBV6-5
CASSQDAGIQYF TRBV4-3
CATSPRAGQETQYF TRBV15
CASREPGNTIYF TRBV6-6
CASSEGPSGNTIYF TRBV25-1
CASSLARASYEQYF TRBV7-9
CSASEGDQPQHF TRBV20-1
CASSLAQTSSGANVLTF TRBV12-3/TRBV12-4
CSLRGVRDTQYF TRBV29-1
CASILQGGIGNTIYF TRBV7-2
CSAREGGDEQFF TRBV20-1
CASTDSNQPQHF TRBV6-2/TRBV6-3
CASSRGADTQYF TRBV2
CASSTQQGTEAFF TRBV6-2/TRBV6-3
CAPGTGGGNVKNIQYF TRBV24-1
CASSLAGGAARGNQPQHF TRBV7-2
CASSGDRGLQPQHF TRBV6-1
CSARRSGAEAFF TRBV20-1
CASSQDGAGGLNEQFF TRBV3-1
CASSPPGEPGTGELFF TRBV3-1
CSVGVVRDEQFF TRBV29-1
CASSHPLRLQETQYF TRBV3-1
CATSDRTRTGANVLTF TRBV24-1
CSVVGEALNTEAFF TRBV29-1
CASSRGERAVDTEAFF TRBV4-1
CASSFGTAYEQYF TRBV12-3/TRBV12-4
CASSRGWAWDTQYF TRBV7-8
CASSRGQGREKLFF TRBV7-2
CSTRAGWGMNTEAFF TRBV29-1
CASSQDWTGGSVMDEQFF TRBV4-3
CASSGQGAGYTF TRBV7-8
CASRPRLGPRTDTQYF TRBV28
CASSPAGGASTEAFF TRBV12-3/TRBV12-4
CSVHREPTDTQYF TRBV29-1
CASSLNYAGPSSPLHF TRBV5-1
CASSPRGGPPETQYF TRBV7-3
CASNVGLTQETQYF TRBV6-2/TRBV6-3
CASSSPGRTEAFF TRBV7-9
CAISVVGPADTQYF TRBV10-3
CASSLGLGQPQHF TRBV7-3